Sequencing of this TCR beta chain was carried out in a study of T cell responses to AZD1222 COVID-19 vaccine. General study findings and limits: Spike-specific TCR breadth and depth rose after two AZD1222 doses. Repertoires were obtained solely post-peak T cell response. The donor cohort was predominantly white British with a female majority, and clonal diversity may have been underestimated.

As regards this clone: What it binds is unknown.

CDR3 length: 10 amino acids. V lost 5 bases to trimming and J lost 8 bases, with 4 bases between them. Looked up from germline, CDR1 is SEHNR and CDR2 is FQNEAQ (reference sequence). The repertoire was sequenced with immunoSEQ multiplex PCR; TCRdb's copy has only in-frame clones and lacks some. The table shows some 94,000 clones, with more than 90% occurring only once. The chain employs TRBV7-9 and TRBJ2-1; no clear D gene. Here the sequenced sample was peripheral blood, taken on day 0 of AZD1222 vaccination. The origin of this receptor is an adult in good health. This chain's CDR3 is CASSTYEQFF. CDR3 bases: TGTGCCAGCAGCACCTATGAGCAGTTCTTC. The whole variable domain, filled in from reference TRBV7-9 and TRBJ2-1, reads DTGVSQNPRHKITKRGQNVTFRCDPISEHNRLYWYRQTLGQGPEFLTYFQNEAQLEKSRLLSDRFSAERPKGSFSTLEIQRTEQGDSAMYLCASSTYEQFFGPGTRLTVL.